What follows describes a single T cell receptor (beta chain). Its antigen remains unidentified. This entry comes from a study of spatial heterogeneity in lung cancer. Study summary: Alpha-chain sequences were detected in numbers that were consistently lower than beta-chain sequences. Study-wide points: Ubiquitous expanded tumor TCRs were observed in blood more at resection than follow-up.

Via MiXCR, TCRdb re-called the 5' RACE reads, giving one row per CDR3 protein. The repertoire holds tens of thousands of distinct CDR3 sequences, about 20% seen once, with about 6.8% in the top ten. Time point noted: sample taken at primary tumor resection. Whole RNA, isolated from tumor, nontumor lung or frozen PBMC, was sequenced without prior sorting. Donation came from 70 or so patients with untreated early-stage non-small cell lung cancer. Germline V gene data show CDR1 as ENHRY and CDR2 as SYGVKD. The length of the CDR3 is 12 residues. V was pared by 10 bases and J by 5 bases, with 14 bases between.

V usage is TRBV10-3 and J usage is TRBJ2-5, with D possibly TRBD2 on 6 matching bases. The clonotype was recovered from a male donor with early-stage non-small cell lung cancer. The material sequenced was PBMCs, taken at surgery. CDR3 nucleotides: TGTGCCACCGGGACTCCGGGGGAGACCCAGTACTTC. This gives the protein CATGTPGETQYF.